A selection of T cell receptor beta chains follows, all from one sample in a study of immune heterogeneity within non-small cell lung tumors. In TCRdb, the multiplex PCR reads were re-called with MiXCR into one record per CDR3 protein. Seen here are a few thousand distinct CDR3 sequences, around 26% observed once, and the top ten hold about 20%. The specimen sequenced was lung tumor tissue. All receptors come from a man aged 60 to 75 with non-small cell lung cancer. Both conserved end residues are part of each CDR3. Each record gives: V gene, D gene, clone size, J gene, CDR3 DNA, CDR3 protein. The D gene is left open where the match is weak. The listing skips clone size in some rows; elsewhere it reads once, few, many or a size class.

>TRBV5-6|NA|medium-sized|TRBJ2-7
TGTGCCAGCAGCTTGACGGGGACGCCCTACGAGCAGTACTTC
CASSLTGTPYEQYF
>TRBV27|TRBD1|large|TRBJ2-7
TGTGCCAGCGCGACAGGGTTCAACGAGCAGTACTTC
CASATGFNEQYF
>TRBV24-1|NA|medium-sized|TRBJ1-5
TGTGCCACCAGTGAAGGGACGGCTAGCAATCAGCCCCAGCATTTT
CATSEGTASNQPQHF
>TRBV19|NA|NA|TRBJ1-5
TGTGCCAGTAGTATCCTCTCGGGCAAAGATAGCAATCAGCCCCATCATTTT
CASSILSGKDSNQPHHF
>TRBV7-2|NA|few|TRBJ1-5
TGTGCCCGCAGCCCCCCCAGCCATCAGCCCCAGCATTTT
CARSPPSHQPQHF
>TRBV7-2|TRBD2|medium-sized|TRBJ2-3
TGTGCCAGCAGCCGAGAGGCGGGAGCTAGCACAGATACGCAGTATTTT
CASSREAGASTDTQYF
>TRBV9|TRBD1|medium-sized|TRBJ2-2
TGTGCCAGCAGCCGGGACAGCGTGGAGCTGTTTTTT
CASSRDSVELFF
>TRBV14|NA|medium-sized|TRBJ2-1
TGTGCCAGCCGAGCCTACAATGAGCAGTTCTTC
CASRAYNEQFF
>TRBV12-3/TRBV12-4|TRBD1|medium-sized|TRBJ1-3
TGTGCCAGCAGTCCGCGGACAGGTGGGGGAAACACCATATATTTT
CASSPRTGGGNTIYF
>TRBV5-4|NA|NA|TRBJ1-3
TGTGCCAGCAGCTTGGGGAGACGGTCTGGAAACACCATATATTTT
CASSLGRRSGNTIYF
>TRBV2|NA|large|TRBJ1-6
TGTGCCAGCAGACCACAGGGTATAAATTCACCCCTCCACTTT
CASRPQGINSPLHF
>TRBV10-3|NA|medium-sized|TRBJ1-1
TGTGCCATCAGGCCCCAAGTCCTGAACACTGAAGCTTTCTTT
CAIRPQVLNTEAFF
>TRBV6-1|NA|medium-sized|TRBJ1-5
TGTGCCAGCAGGGACGGTAGCAATCAGCCCCAGCATTTT
CASRDGSNQPQHF
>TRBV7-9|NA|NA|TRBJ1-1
TGTGCCAGCAGCTTTTGGAACACTGAAGCTTTCTTT
CASSFWNTEAFF
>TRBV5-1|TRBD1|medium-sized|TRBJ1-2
TGCGCCAGCAGCTTGGTCTCTCCGGGACAGGGCCCCGGAGGCTACACCTTC
CASSLVSPGQGPGGYTF
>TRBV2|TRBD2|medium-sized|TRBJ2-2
TGTGCCAGCAGTGTAGGCGGGGGGAACACCGGGGAGCTGTTTTTT
CASSVGGGNTGELFF
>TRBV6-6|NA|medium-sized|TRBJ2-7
TGTGCCAGCAGTTACGGAGGGGGAGAGGCCTACGAGCAGTACTTC
CASSYGGGEAYEQYF
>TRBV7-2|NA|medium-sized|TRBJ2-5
TGTGCCAGCAGCCCCCGTGAGACCCAGTACTTC
CASSPRETQYF